This T cell receptor beta chain appears in the sequencing data of a study of patients and donors after allogeneic stem cell transplantation. Using its own MiXCR run on the RT-PCR reads, TCRdb lists one record per CDR3 protein. The sample yields 920,000 or so distinct CDR3 sequences, roughly 18% seen once. The V gene's germline CDR1 is KGHSH and CDR2 LQKENI. CDR3 length: 17 residues. V gave up 0 bases and J gave up 0 bases; unmatched junction bases: 5. The chain couples TRBV18 to TRBJ2-1, with 7 positions matching TRBD1. This receptor was obtained from a human donor who was either an allogeneic HSCT recipient or a stem cell or donor lymphocyte infusion donor (not recorded which). It is not recorded whose cells these are; they may come from a transplant donor. The sample taken for sequencing was blood, either unsorted or a sorted T cell fraction (not recorded which). CDR3 region: CASSPPMGQSSYNEQFF. The CDR3 DNA follows: TGTGCCAGCTCACCACCGATGGGACAGAGCTCCTACAATGAGCAGTTCTTC.